This T cell receptor (beta chain) originates from a study of CXCR3-negative and CXCR3-positive naive CD8 T cells (dated by TCRdb to between 2018 and 2020). Describing the broader study: In total, 130 million to 150 million TRB reads were obtained, or roughly 1.5 +/- 0.3 million reads per library. For the TRBV-TRBJ cluster analysis, the naive subsets came from about 5 donors, while the memory cells came from 3 donors. Diversity and physicochemical repertoire analyses were performed on about a dozen donors pooled from two independent experiments.

The germline V gene (reference sequence) provides CDR1 DFQATT and CDR2 SNEGSKA. The CDR3, from cysteine to phenylalanine, totals 13 residues. Only the protein sequence is given. TCRdb lists the instrument as NextSeq 550. The Human TCR Profiling Kit (MiLaboratory) was used to prepare UMI-labeled 5' RACE TRB cDNA libraries. The full amount of extracted RNA was used for cDNA synthesis, and the full amount of resulting cDNA was used for PCR amplification. Libraries were prepared in parallel with an identical number of PCR cycles. On the authors' methods: MIGEC and MiXCR extracted about 50,000 +/- 10,000 unique UMI-labeled TRB cDNA molecules per library, requiring at least two reads per UMI. Each library averaged around 42,000 +/- 9,900 functional in-frame TRB CDR3 nucleotide clonotypes without stop codons. After downsampling to 5000 UMI-labeled TRB molecules per sample, diversity metrics, including normalized Shannon-Wiener and Chao1, were computed in VDJtools. VDJtools was used to calculate clonotype-size-weighted physicochemical properties of the central five CDR3 residues, namely interaction energy, strength, volume and Kidera factor 4. TCRdb reanalyzed the reads, keeping one entry per CDR3 protein sequence and omitting DNA. TCRdb assigned the V and J calls; the authors' analysis was not used. This sample's records show about 26,000 distinct CDR3 sequences. The ten top clones hold roughly 2.8% of the sample.

Each CD8+ T cell subset was flow-sorted in triplicate, and around 320,000 cells per subset were placed directly into RLT lysis buffer. To exclude memory contaminants, naive CD8+ T cells were stringently defined as CD45RO-CCR7+CD27+CD95-. Peripheral blood mononuclear cells were isolated from buffy coats using standard density gradient centrifugation. A FACSAria III was used to flow-sort naive CXCR3-negative and CXCR3-positive CD8+ T cells. Total RNA was extracted from sorted cells with an RNeasy Mini Kit. Concerning this clonotype itself: No antigen is known for it.

Study-wide findings and limitations: Both naive subsets had comparably high repertoire diversity, while memory CD8+ T cells had much lower repertoire diversity. Compared with CXCR3-negative naive cells, CXCR3-positive naive cells had TRB CDR3s with higher hydrophobicity (lower Kidera factor 4), lower energy, and higher strength and volume indices. Within the same donor, TRBV-TRBJ usage looked similar between naive CXCR3-negative and CXCR3-positive cells, but memory cells had distinct patterns. Because CXCR3 expression was partially decreased after cryopreservation, freshly isolated PBMCs were used for most assays. Surface CD5, linked to self-reactivity in mice, was comparable between naive subsets; TCR interaction strength was therefore also inferred from TRB CDR3 physicochemical properties.

Rearrangement joined TRBV20-1 to TRBJ2-7; the TRBD1 assignment by TCRdb is unverifiable without DNA. The sequenced sample was naive CXCR3- CD8+ T cells from blood. Read against the paper, the sample's cell subset or site label means: CD45RO-CCR7+CD27+CD95- naive CD8+ T cells lacking CXCR3 (TNR3-). This clonotype originated in a human donor in good health. Some clones in this sample may be carry-over from other donors' samples. The CDR3: CSARQGRLYEQYF.